The present T cell receptor beta chain was sequenced within a study of immune evolution from preneoplasia to lung adenocarcinoma. Notes on the study in general: Top clone frequencies peaked in normal lung, apparently declining through invasive adenocarcinoma. Highest clonality occurred in KRAS-mutant, not EGFR-mutant or double wild-type, nodules. Normal lung had highest clonality; later lesions appeared denser, more diverse.

Comments on this clone: Its cognate antigen is unknown.

Germline V lookup: CDR1 MNHNS, CDR2 SASEGT. This CDR3 comprises 15 residues. Losses at the gene ends were 6 bases for V and 0 bases for J; bases not matched to a gene: 5. Clones were read by immunoSEQ multiplex PCR, and TCRdb kept only the in-frame ones, dropping some. Seen here are some 15,000 clones, 70% to 90% observed once, and the top ten hold 2% to 3%. The source of this sequence is a person between 70 and 80 years old with invasive lung adenocarcinoma. The specimen sequenced was FFPE invasive lung adenocarcinoma tissue. This chain uses TRBV6-1 with TRBJ2-7, with 10 bases fitting TRBD1. The CDR3 spells CASREGQGLSYEQYF. The CDR3 region has the DNA TGTGCCAGCAGAGAGGGACAGGGGCTCTCCTACGAGCAGTACTTC.